This T cell receptor (beta chain) was observed in a study of regulatory T cells in long-lasting Graves disease. Both iRepertoire HTBI primers and Arm-PCR of CDR3 regions were used to build the TCR beta libraries. Original processing notes: Identified segments across samples numbered just over 60 TRBV and approximately 13 TRBJ. TCRdb ran MiXCR on the multiplex PCR reads and lists one entry per CDR3 protein. TCRdb's processing, not the study's, gives the V and J calls here. The repertoire includes 400,000 to 550,000 distinct CDR3 sequences, 15% of them detected once, and 16% sits in the top ten. This clonotype was counted a few times. Specified time point: newly diagnosed GD, antithyroid drugs for less than 3 months. Following extraction of RNA from PBMCs, that RNA was used to make the TCR library. CDR1 is SGHRS and CDR2 is YFSETQ in the germline V gene. V lost 0 bases to trimming and J lost 0 bases; unmatched junction nucleotides: 1. The CDR3 has 16 amino acids.

The data also belong to a second study, concerning T cells in Graves' hyperthyroidism and ophthalmopathy.

The specimen comprised peripheral blood mononuclear cells (PBMCs), sampled at new diagnosis, from a patient treated with antithyroid drugs. J is TRBJ2-7 and V is TRBV5-1, with 12 nucleotides matching TRBD2. The receptor's source is a woman in her thirties with Graves disease. CDR3 sequence (DNA): TGCGCCAGCAGCTTGGCGACTAGCGGGAGCTCCTACGAGCAGTACTTC. It codes for CASSLATSGSSYEQYF.